A single sample gave rise to the 27 T cell receptor beta chains below, sequenced in a study of CD8+CD57+ T cells in acquired aplastic anemia. By flow cytometry, patients selected for sequencing had shown an expansion of CD8+CD57+ cells. The TCR beta profiling, which covered VDJ combination and CDR3 sequence, was carried out using genomic DNA as the template. TCRdb fed the reads into MiXCR, producing one record per CDR3 protein. The repertoire holds about 180,000 distinct CDR3 sequences, with more than 60% as singletons. Specimen: sorted CD4+, CD8+, or CD8+CD57+ T cells (not recorded which) from PBMCs. All receptors derive from a human donor with aplastic anemia.

In its sample, this clonotype was seen a few times. The chain joins TRBV7-8 to TRBJ1-6; D is unclear. The CDR3 loop spans 15 amino acids. Germline loops: CDR1 SGHVS, CDR2 FQNEAQ. The V end was cut by 1 base, the J end by 11 bases, with 15 bases between. In nucleotides, the CDR3 is TGTGCCAGCAGCTTAGACTTCCAGCGTAGAGCACCCCTCCACTTT. It encodes CASSLDFQRRAPLHF.

This clonotype was counted many times. The chain is built from TRBV7-8 and TRBJ2-1, with TRBD1 matching 7 bases. CDR1 and CDR2 (germline): SGHVS, FQNEAQ. The CDR3 loop spans 15 amino acids. J lost 8 bases, V lost 7 bases, and 14 bases had no gene match. CDR3 bases: TGTGCCAGCACCCCCCCGGGACAGCATGGGGATGAGCAGTTCTTC. It is translated as CASTPPGQHGDEQFF.

The gene calls are TRBV2 and TRBJ1-6, with TRBD1 identical over 9 bases. This CDR3 comprises 18 residues. Losses at the gene ends were 3 bases for V and 0 bases for J; bases not matched to a gene: 6. The germline V gene encodes CDR1 SNHLY and CDR2 FYNNEI. CDR3 in DNA: TGTGCCAGCAGTGATAGGGGACAGGGAAGCTCCTATAATTCACCCCTCCACTTT. It is translated as CASSDRGQGSSYNSPLHF.

The chain combines TRBV7-9 with TRBJ2-7, with a tentative D call TRBD2 (6 bases). The V gene lost 4 bases and the J gene lost 6 bases, with 16 bases spanning the gap. The CDR3 loop spans 14 amino acids. The V gene's germline CDR1 is SEHNR and CDR2 FQNEAQ (reference sequence). This chain's CDR3 is CASSSTGASVEQYF. The CDR3 coding sequence is TGTGCCAGCAGCTCCACCGGGGCTAGCGTCGAGCAGTACTTC.

In this sample, this clonotype turned up a few times. V is TRBV7-6 and J is TRBJ2-3; 11 bases align to TRBD2. This CDR3 contains 16 residues. Germline V gives CDR1 SGHVS, CDR2 FNYEAQ. The V and J ends lost 5 bases and 0 bases, in that order; junction bases with no gene match: 4. CDR3 residues: CASSAVAGGSTDTQYF. In DNA, the CDR3 is TGTGCCAGCAGCGCCGTAGCGGGGGGGAGCACAGATACGCAGTATTTT.

The V and J genes are TRBV27 and TRBJ1-2; D is possibly TRBD1 (6 bases). The CDR3 has 13 amino acids. Trimming removed 5 bases at V and 2 bases at J, with 9 bases between. The germline V gene has CDR1 MNHEY and CDR2 SMNVEV (reference sequence). This CDR3 is CASSRTANYGYTF. For the CDR3, the DNA is TGTGCCAGCAGTAGGACAGCGAACTATGGCTACACCTTC.

This chain connects TRBV7-9 to TRBJ2-1; the match to TRBD2 covers 7 bases. The CDR3 consists of 17 residues. In germline, CDR1 is SEHNR, CDR2 FQNEAQ (reference sequence). With 5 bases clipped from V and 9 bases from J, the junction kept 19 bases outside the gene matches. The CDR3 nucleotides are TGTGCCAGCAGCCCCCGTTGGCTGGAGCGGGAATGGTTTGAGCAGTTCTTC. This codes for CASSPRWLEREWFEQFF.

V is TRBV19 and J is TRBJ1-1; D gene ambiguous. V dropped 2 bases and J dropped 6 bases, with 13 bases sitting between them. The CDR3 contains 14 residues. Germline V lookup: CDR1 LNHDA, CDR2 SQIVND (reference sequence). The CDR3 is CASSILEGLPEAFF. The CDR3 nucleotides read TGTGCCAGTAGTATACTTGAGGGCCTGCCTGAAGCTTTCTTT.

At least ten counts were recorded for this clonotype. The rearrangement joins TRBV30 to TRBJ1-2, with D hard to call. CDR1 and CDR2 (germline): GTSNPN, SVGIG (reference sequence). The ends were cut back, 1 base at V and 13 bases at J, with 10 bases in the middle. This CDR3 is 10 amino acids long. CDR3 DNA: TGTGCCTGGAGTGACCACCCACCCACCTTC. Residues: CAWSDHPPTF.

This clonotype was counted ten times or more. A read error may explain this, as a much larger clone is one base away. The chain is built from TRBV10-3 and TRBJ1-1, with 7 nucleotides matching TRBD1. Trimming at V came to 1 base and at J to 7 bases, leaving 3 bases not matched to a gene. Germline lookup yields CDR1 ENHRY and CDR2 SYGVKD. The CDR3 runs 13 residues. The CDR3 DNA follows: TGTGCCATCAGTGAGTGGGGACAGAATGAAGCTTTCTTT. This encodes CAISEWGQNEAFF.

This chain uses TRBV7-8 with TRBJ2-2; D is ambiguous. CDR1 and CDR2 from the germline V gene are SGHVS and FQNEAQ. V lost 1 base, J lost 4 bases, and 7 bases lay in between. The CDR3 totals 14 residues. The CDR3 nucleotides are TGTGCCAGCAGCTTAGGCGGCTTCACCGGGGAGCTGTTTTTT. Protein: CASSLGGFTGELFF.

The chain has TRBV29-1 and TRBJ2-7, with 10 bases fitting TRBD1. Germline lookup yields CDR1 SQVTM and CDR2 ANQGSEA. The V gene end was trimmed by 8 bases and the J gene end by 6 bases; junction bases not matched to a gene: 16. The CDR3 runs 15 residues. CDR3 sequence: CSPTVPWDRGLEQYF. As DNA, the CDR3 is TGCAGCCCGACCGTCCCTTGGGACAGGGGCCTCGAGCAGTACTTC.

The genes are TRBV12-3 or TRBV12-4 and TRBJ1-6; D remains ambiguous. V was clipped by 6 bases and J by 7 bases, with 7 bases between them. There are 12 residues in the CDR3. The CDR3: CASSPANSPLHF. The CDR3 region has the DNA TGTGCCAGCAGCCCGGCGAATTCACCCCTCCACTTT.

The rearrangement links TRBV19 to TRBJ2-7; possibly TRBD2 for D (5 bases). The CDR3 covers 14 residues. The ends were cut back, 4 bases at V and 5 bases at J, with 15 bases in the middle. CDR1 and CDR2 (germline): LNHDA, SQIVND (reference sequence). The CDR3, as DNA: TGTGCCAGTAGTAGGAGAGGGCAGTTTGACGAGCAGTACTTC. This sequence encodes CASSRRGQFDEQYF.

This clonotype has ten or more counts. The chain employs TRBV19 and TRBJ1-1; weak D call: TRBD1 (5 bases). Germline V CDR1 and CDR2: LNHDA, SQIVND (reference sequence). Between the trimmed V and J ends, which lost 3 bases and 3 bases, there was a span of 8 bases. This CDR3 is 13 amino acids long. The CDR3 sequence is CASSMRQHTEAFF. The CDR3 coding sequence is TGTGCCAGTAGTATGAGACAGCACACTGAAGCTTTCTTT. The full variable domain, with the rest looked up from reference TRBV19 and TRBJ1-1, is DGGITQSPKYLFRKEGQNVTLSCEQNLNHDAMYWYRQDPGQGLRLIYYSQIVNDFQKGDIAEGYSVSREKKESFPLTVTSAQKNPTAFYLCASSMRQHTEAFFGQGTRLTVV.

The chain links TRBV7-9 to TRBJ1-6; the D is unclear. Trimming took off 8 bases at V and 7 bases at J, with 18 bases between the two ends. CDR1 is SEHNR and CDR2 is FQNEAQ in the germline V gene (reference sequence). CDR3 length: 15 amino acids. The CDR3 nucleotides are TGTGCCAGCGAGGATAGTATCGGAGCGAATTCACCCCTCCACTTT. It codes for CASEDSIGANSPLHF.

The rearrangement links TRBV7-8 to TRBJ1-2; possibly TRBD1 for D (5 bases). CDR3 length equals 12 residues. CDR1 is SGHVS, CDR2 FQNEAQ, per germline. V was shortened by 1 base and J by 8 bases, with 8 bases between the two germline ends. For the CDR3, the DNA is TGTGCCAGCAGCTTAGGGACAACCGGCTACACCTTC. Translation: CASSLGTTGYTF.

This clonotype appeared a few times. The rearrangement uses TRBV29-1 and TRBJ1-2; a possible D gene is TRBD1 (6 bases). Trimming left V 8 bases short and J 8 bases short, with 18 bases between. The CDR3 is 12 amino acids. Per germline, CDR1 SQVTM and CDR2 ANQGSEA. CDR3: CSSQDRGGGYTF. Here the CDR3 DNA reads TGCAGCAGCCAAGATCGGGGGGGCGGCTACACCTTC.

This clonotype has more than one count but fewer than ten. The V gene is TRBV15, the J gene TRBJ2-1; 10 nucleotides match TRBD2. The CDR3 covers 15 residues. The germline V gene has CDR1 LNHNV and CDR2 YYDKDF (reference sequence). The V segment lost 0 bases and the J segment 4 bases; nucleotides outside the gene matches: 0. The CDR3: CATSRDSGGYNEQFF. The CDR3 bases are TGTGCCACCAGCAGAGATAGCGGGGGGTACAATGAGCAGTTCTTC.

This sequence joins TRBV7-3 and TRBJ2-7; D gene uncertain. CDR1 and CDR2 (germline): SGHTA, FQGTGA. Trimming took 2 bases from V and 6 from J, leaving 11 bases between them. The CDR3 length is 13 residues. The CDR3: CASSLAPRLEQYF. CDR3 coding DNA: TGTGCCAGCAGCTTAGCCCCCCGACTCGAGCAGTACTTC.

The chain carries TRBV7-2 and TRBJ2-3; unclear D gene. The CDR3 length is 12 residues. The germline CDR1 and CDR2 sequences are SGHTA and FQGNSA. Between the trimmed V and J ends, which lost 3 bases and 4 bases, there was a span of 5 bases. CDR3 sequence: CASSFSPDTQYF. The CDR3 DNA reads as TGTGCCAGCAGCTTTAGTCCAGATACGCAGTATTTT.

The chain couples TRBV11-2 to TRBJ2-7, with 7 bases lining up with TRBD1. J lost 6 bases, V lost 6 bases, and 5 bases had no gene match. Germline V gene data show CDR1 as SGHAT and CDR2 as FQNNGV. This CDR3 region has 12 residues. CDR3 DNA sequence: TGTGCCAGCAGGACAGGGCCTGGCGAGCAGTACTTC. Protein product: CASRTGPGEQYF.

The genes are TRBV19 and TRBJ1-1, with 9 bases lining up with TRBD1. After removal of 7 bases from V and 5 bases from J, the junction contained 5 bases not matched to a gene. Germline V lookup: CDR1 LNHDA, CDR2 SQIVND (reference sequence). The CDR3 consists of 13 residues. The CDR3 region has the DNA TGTGCCAGTAAACAGGGGGCGAGGACTGAAGCTTTCTTT. Its translation: CASKQGARTEAFF.

This clonotype showed up just a few times. The gene calls are TRBV25-1 and TRBJ1-4; 12 nucleotides match TRBD1. Trimming cost V 6 bases and J 7 bases; bases outside gene matches: 6. The CDR3 covers 15 residues. The germline CDR1 and CDR2 sequences are MGHDK and SYGVNS. CDR3 coding DNA: TGTGCCAGCAGGGGACAGGGGGCGCGGGTTGAAAAACTGTTTTTT. The encoded protein is CASRGQGARVEKLFF.

The chain is built from TRBV19 and TRBJ1-1, with D possibly TRBD1 on 6 matching bases. The CDR3 consists of 17 residues. Between the trimmed V and J ends, which lost 6 bases and 5 bases, there was a span of 25 bases. Germline-derived CDR1 and CDR2 are LNHDA and SQIVND (reference sequence). Here the CDR3 reads CASSQGRAGAVGTEAFF. CDR3 coding DNA: TGTGCCAGTAGCCAGGGGAGGGCAGGGGCTGTAGGAACTGAAGCTTTCTTT.

V gene TRBV5-4 combines with J gene TRBJ2-7; TRBD1 or TRBD2 may be the D gene (6 bases each). Trimming stripped 4 bases from V and 5 bases from J, with 19 bases between. This CDR3 has 15 amino acids. Germline V gene lookup returns CDR1 SGHNT and CDR2 YYREEE (reference sequence). The CDR3 DNA reads as TGTGCCAGCAGCCTGGGGGGCAGCGGAGGAGACGAGCAGTACTTC. Its translation is CASSLGGSGGDEQYF.

The chain carries TRBV20-1 and TRBJ2-7; D perhaps matches TRBD1 (7 bases). The CDR3 length is 14 residues. V was shortened by 1 base and J by 6 bases, with 16 bases between the two germline ends. Germline assignment: CDR1 DFQATT and CDR2 SNEGSKA (reference sequence). CDR3 sequence reads: CSARVPGGMSEQYF. DNA for the CDR3: TGCAGTGCTAGAGTCCCAGGGGGGATGAGCGAGCAGTACTTC.